The T cell receptor beta chain under discussion was sequenced for a study of blood T cells in healthy people across ages. Isolated PBMCs totaled at least 6 million in each sample. The use of a sample-barcoded 5' primer and a J-beta primer mix characterized a second PCR of about 7 to 12 cycles. A template-switch adaptor with 12 random nucleotides tagged each cDNA molecule. Via MiXCR, TCRdb re-called the 5' RACE reads, giving one row per CDR3 protein. The sample records 1 million to 1.2 million distinct CDR3 sequences, 35% to 45% being singletons. This clonotype was recorded at least ten times. The antigen is unknown. Study results and limitations: Across samples, TCR beta diversity tracked strongly with naive T cell percentage.

CDR3 size: 13 residues. Germline V lookup: CDR1 MRHNA, CDR2 SNTAGT. V was clipped by 2 bases and J by 5 bases, with 4 bases between them. The chain combines TRBV6-4 with TRBJ1-6, with D unresolved. The clonotype originates from a man aged 18 to 29 in good health. Sample: blood. The CDR3 reads CASSDRDNSPLHF. The CDR3 DNA is TGTGCCAGCAGTGACAGGGATAATTCACCCCTCCACTTT.